This T cell receptor (beta chain) was sequenced during a study of Graves' ophthalmopathy and Graves' hyperthyroidism. Study at large: The term stable hyperthyroidism indicated an absence of ophthalmopathy within 18 months of follow-up.

Transcripts of RNA were the source for amplifying TCR beta CDR3 regions. First-round RT-PCR relied on HTBI primers, and a second-round multiplex PCR came next. From the multiplex PCR reads, TCRdb called clonotypes with MiXCR, one entry per CDR3 protein. The sample shows a few hundred thousand distinct CDR3 sequences, under 40% of them seen only once. Per the germline V gene, CDR1 is SGDLS and CDR2 is YYNGEE. V shed 4 bases, J shed 2 bases, and the junction held 5 bases outside the gene matches. This CDR3 contains 17 residues. In this sample, this clonotype turned up many times. The sample was peripheral blood or thyroid tissue (not recorded which). The gene calls are TRBV9 and TRBJ2-6; 11 bases are shared with TRBD2. The clonotype originates from an adult man with Graves' hyperthyroidism. The CDR3 DNA follows: TGTGCCAGCAGCCGGGAGACTAGCGGGGCTGGGGCCAACGTCCTGACTTTC. Residues: CASSRETSGAGANVLTF.